The next 26 T cell receptor beta chains were all read from a single sample in a study of T cell responses to AZD1222 COVID-19 vaccine. TCRdb's table, derived via immunoSEQ multiplex PCR, lists solely in-frame clones and lacks some. The sample consists of 100,000 to 150,000 clones, 85% to 95% of them appearing once. The specimen was peripheral blood, collected on day 0 of AZD1222 vaccination. These receptors originate from an adult in good health.

This clone has only one observation. Distinct nucleotide sequences in the sample also encode this CDR3. The chain joins TRBV7-3 to TRBJ1-1; no clear D. The CDR3 contains 13 residues. Germline CDR1 is SGHTA and CDR2 is FQGTGA. Trimming took off 5 bases at V and 1 base at J, with 8 bases between the two ends. CDR3: CASSLGRNTEAFF. The CDR3 DNA sequence: TGTGCCAGCAGCCTAGGACGGAACACTGAAGCTTTCTTT.

CDR3: CASSAGDGSYEQYF. As DNA, the CDR3 is TGTGCCAGCAGCGCAGGGGATGGCTCCTACGAGCAGTACTTC. V and J are TRBV7-9 and TRBJ2-7; TRBD1 might be the D (6 bases). The CDR3 extends over 14 amino acids. Germline assignment: CDR1 SEHNR and CDR2 FQNEAQ (reference sequence). The V end was cut by 5 bases, the J end by 0 bases, with 11 bases between.

The chain uses TRBV9 and TRBJ2-7; 7 positions match TRBD1. CDR3 length: 12 amino acids. The junction had 4 bases not matched to a gene; V was cut back by 4 bases and J by 6 bases. Germline V CDR1 and CDR2: SGDLS, YYNGEE. The CDR3 protein is CASSLGGGEQYF. CDR3 coding DNA: TGTGCCAGCAGCCTAGGGGGCGGCGAGCAGTACTTC.

The chain couples TRBV7-9 to TRBJ2-2; D is unclear. The CDR3 extends over 16 amino acids. Trimming took off 5 bases at V and 5 bases at J, with 18 bases between the two ends. CDR1 and CDR2 from the germline V gene are SEHNR and FQNEAQ (reference sequence). The CDR3 DNA is TGTGCCAGCAGCGCAAAGTTGAGGCTTTCAACCGGGGAGCTGTTTTTT. This gives the protein CASSAKLRLSTGELFF.

This chain connects TRBV7-6 to TRBJ2-2; D unclear. The germline gives CDR1 SGHVS, CDR2 FNYEAQ. The CDR3 spans 14 residues. The ends were cut back, 1 base at V and 6 bases at J, with 9 bases in the middle. Here the CDR3 DNA reads TGTGCCAGCAGCTTAGGCCAGCTCTCCGGGGAGCTGTTTTTT. Amino acid sequence: CASSLGQLSGELFF. The complete variable domain, with remaining parts taken from reference TRBV7-6 and TRBJ2-2, reads GAGVSQSPRYKVTKRGQDVALRCDPISGHVSLYWYRQALGQGPEFLTYFNYEAQQDKSGLPNDRFSAERPEGSISTLTIQRTEQRDSAMYRCASSLGQLSGELFFGEGSRLTVL.

In its sample, this clone was seen once. V usage is TRBV3-1 (or the pseudogene TRBV3-2) and J usage is TRBJ2-1; 8 nucleotides align to TRBD2. The junction had 3 bases not matched to a gene; V was cut back by 0 bases and J by 2 bases. Germline CDR1 LGHDT, CDR2 YNNKEL (reference sequence). This CDR3 region has 16 residues. Written as DNA, the CDR3 is TGTGCCAGCAGCCAAGAAGGGACTAGACCCTACAATGAGCAGTTCTTC. It translates to CASSQEGTRPYNEQFF.

DNA of the CDR3: TGTGCCAGCAGCTTGGAGGGGCCCACGTCACCCCTCCACTTT. It is translated as CASSLEGPTSPLHF. The J gene is TRBJ1-6, the V gene TRBV7-9; D is possibly TRBD1 (5 bases). In germline, CDR1 is SEHNR, CDR2 FQNEAQ (reference sequence). The V and J ends lost 3 bases and 10 bases respectively, with 13 bases between them. The CDR3 sequence is 14 residues long.

The V gene is TRBV12-3 or TRBV12-4, the J gene TRBJ1-6; D is possibly TRBD1 (6 bases). The length of the CDR3 is 13 residues. V was shortened by 6 bases and J by 7 bases, with 10 bases between the two germline ends. CDR3 nucleotides: TGTGCCAGCAGGGGGACACGGAATTCACCCCTCCACTTT. It translates to CASRGTRNSPLHF.

This clone was observed a single time. The chain has TRBV18 and TRBJ1-2, with D hard to call. The germline gives CDR1 KGHSH, CDR2 LQKENI. V was clipped by 2 bases and J by 8 bases, with 12 bases between them. This CDR3 region has 13 residues. CDR3: CASSPGNREGYTF. The CDR3, as DNA: TGTGCCAGCTCACCAGGAAACCGAGAAGGCTACACCTTC.

This sequence joins TRBV18 and TRBJ2-6; no definite D call. This CDR3 has 14 residues. Trimming stripped 4 bases from V and 3 bases from J, with 7 bases between. Germline V gives CDR1 KGHSH, CDR2 LQKENI. This chain's CDR3 is CASSRGFGANVLTF. The DNA for the CDR3 is TGTGCCAGCTCACGTGGTTTTGGGGCCAACGTCCTGACTTTC.

The genes are TRBV6-5 and TRBJ2-7, with no clear D. The CDR3 totals 14 residues. V lost 7 bases to trimming and J lost 2 bases, with 15 bases between them. Germline V CDR1 and CDR2: MNHEY, SVGAGI. The CDR3 protein is CASKLSGSTYEQYF. In DNA, the CDR3 is TGTGCCAGCAAACTTTCGGGCAGTACCTACGAGCAGTACTTC.

V and J are TRBV28 and TRBJ1-2, with 8 nucleotides matching TRBD1. J was trimmed by 2 bases and V by 5 bases; bases with no gene match: 7. CDR3 length equals 15 residues. Per the germline V gene, CDR1 is MDHEN and CDR2 is SYDVKM. The DNA for the CDR3 is TGTGCCAGCAGTCGCCCCCAGGGGGCAAACTATGGCTACACCTTC. Protein product: CASSRPQGANYGYTF.

The chain joins TRBV4-1 to TRBJ1-4; weak D call: TRBD1 (6 bases). The germline CDR1 and CDR2 sequences are MGHRA and YSYEKL. Trimming removed 5 bases from V and 4 bases from J, with 8 bases in between. The CDR3 is made up of 13 amino acids. CDR3 sequence: CASSDRINEKLFF. The CDR3 DNA reads TGCGCCAGCAGCGACAGGATTAATGAAAAACTGTTTTTT.

The chain is built from TRBV2 and TRBJ2-6; D may match TRBD1 or TRBD2 (6 bases each). Between the trimmed V and J ends, which lost 8 bases and 0 bases, there was a span of 11 bases. Germline V gene sequence: CDR1 SNHLY, CDR2 FYNNEI. This CDR3 region has 15 residues. CDR3 sequence (DNA): TGTGCCAGCGGCGGGGACACCTCTGGGGCCAACGTCCTGACTTTC. It translates to CASGGDTSGANVLTF.

The chain combines TRBV5-1 with TRBJ2-2; a possible D gene is TRBD2 (5 bases). The CDR3 covers 15 residues. Germline V gene lookup returns CDR1 SGHRS and CDR2 YFSETQ. The ends were cut back, 0 bases at V and 6 bases at J, with 12 bases in the middle. The CDR3 protein is CASSLDAGNAGELFF. CDR3 nucleotide sequence: TGCGCCAGCAGCTTGGATGCGGGTAACGCCGGGGAGCTGTTTTTT.

This chain joins TRBV28 and TRBJ2-5; 7 bases agree with TRBD2. CDR1 is MDHEN, CDR2 SYDVKM, per germline. The V gene end was trimmed by 3 bases and the J gene end by 5 bases; junction bases not matched to a gene: 6. The CDR3 is 14 residues long. DNA for the CDR3: TGTGCCAGCAGTTTGGCGCGGGAGCTGGAGACCCAGTACTTC. It specifies CASSLARELETQYF. Filled out from reference TRBV28 and TRBJ2-5, the complete variable domain reads DVKVTQSSRYLVKRTGEKVFLECVQDMDHENMFWYRQDPGLGLRLIYFSYDVKMKEKGDIPEGYSVSREKKERFSLILESASTNQTSMYLCASSLARELETQYFGPGTRLLVL.

The chain has TRBV6-5 and TRBJ1-4; 11 nucleotides align to TRBD1. CDR3 length: 14 residues. Trimming at V came to 6 bases and at J to 7 bases, leaving 4 bases not matched to a gene. CDR1 is MNHEY and CDR2 is SVGAGI in the germline V gene. DNA of the CDR3: TGTGCCAGCAGGGACAGGGGGCGCGGTGAAAAACTGTTTTTT. Amino acids: CASRDRGRGEKLFF.

This chain joins TRBV4-1 and TRBJ1-6; no clear D gene. CDR1 and CDR2 (germline): MGHRA, YSYEKL. The CDR3 loop spans 16 amino acids. V was trimmed by 1 base and J by 0 bases, leaving 7 bases between them. The CDR3 here is CASSQAHSSYNSPLHF. DNA for the CDR3: TGCGCCAGCAGCCAAGCCCACAGCTCCTATAATTCACCCCTCCACTTT.

The chain has TRBV9 and TRBJ2-1; no definite D call. There are 13 residues in the CDR3. Trimming stripped 2 bases from V and 0 bases from J, with 3 bases between. Germline CDR1 reads SGDLS; CDR2 reads YYNGEE. CDR3 sequence (DNA): TGTGCCAGCAGCGTGCGCTCCTACAATGAGCAGTTCTTC. Encoded protein: CASSVRSYNEQFF.

The rearrangement uses TRBV19 and TRBJ1-1, with unresolved D. Trimming took 3 bases from V and 5 from J, leaving 10 bases between them. The CDR3 contains 13 residues. Per the germline V gene, CDR1 is LNHDA and CDR2 is SQIVND (reference sequence). The CDR3 DNA reads as TGTGCCAGTAGTATTGGTAGGGAGACTGAAGCTTTCTTT. Its translation is CASSIGRETEAFF.

V gene TRBV6-5 combines with J gene TRBJ1-4; D not certain. Germline lookup yields CDR1 MNHEY and CDR2 SVGAGI. Trimming took 0 bases from V and 1 from J, leaving 6 bases between them. The CDR3 runs to 15 residues. DNA of the CDR3: TGTGCCAGCAGTTACTCCGAGCGAACTAATGAAAAACTGTTTTTT. Its protein is CASSYSERTNEKLFF.

The V and J genes are TRBV4-2 and TRBJ1-2; no firm D call. The germline V gene encodes CDR1 LGHNA and CDR2 YNFKEQ. Trimming stripped 0 bases from V and 1 base from J, with 6 bases between. This CDR3 contains 14 residues. CDR3 residues: CASSQEGSNYGYTF. The CDR3 nucleotides read TGTGCCAGCAGCCAAGAGGGCAGTAACTATGGCTACACCTTC.

V usage is TRBV29-1 and J usage is TRBJ2-3, with 10 nucleotides matching TRBD2. The CDR3 runs 15 residues. Germline values: CDR1 SQVTM, CDR2 ANQGSEA. J gave up 0 bases and V 5 bases, and 5 bases lay outside the gene matches. The CDR3 reads CSVPVAGGSTDTQYF. As DNA, the CDR3 is TGCAGCGTTCCCGTAGCGGGAGGCAGCACAGATACGCAGTATTTT.

The chain couples TRBV27 to TRBJ1-4; 9 nucleotides line up with TRBD1. Looked up from germline, CDR1 is MNHEY and CDR2 is SMNVEV (reference sequence). Germline trimming cut 4 bases from V and 8 bases from J; bases unmatched to any gene: 5. The CDR3 contains 14 residues. The CDR3 reads CASSYYGQGEKLFF. The CDR3 nucleotides are TGTGCCAGCAGTTATTATGGACAGGGGGAAAAACTGTTTTTT.

The chain employs TRBV27 and TRBJ1-2, with a weak D call TRBD1 (5 bases). This CDR3 is built from 15 residues. V lost 5 bases to trimming and J lost 4 bases, with 17 bases between them. Germline V CDR1 and CDR2: MNHEY, SMNVEV (reference sequence). Written as DNA, the CDR3 is TGTGCCAGCAGTCCCCAGGGCCCATCCTTCTATGGCTACACCTTC. The encoded protein is CASSPQGPSFYGYTF.

This clone has just one count. The chain joins TRBV11-3 to TRBJ2-1; D is unresolved. The V gene's germline CDR1 is SGHNT and CDR2 YENEEA. V gave up 5 bases and J gave up 9 bases, with 17 bases separating them. CDR3 size: 14 residues. Written as DNA, the CDR3 is TGTGCCAGCAGCCCGTCCCAGCCGCGTGGTGAGCAGTTCTTC. Translating it yields CASSPSQPRGEQFF.